This T cell receptor (beta chain) was observed in a study of blood T cells in healthy people across ages. With a J-beta primer mix and a sample-barcoded 5' primer, a second PCR ran 7 to 11 cycles. In TCRdb, the 5' RACE reads were re-called with MiXCR into one record per CDR3 protein. The data contain over a million distinct CDR3 sequences, roughly two fifths of them singletons. Study-level points and caveats: More naive CD4+ cells and higher diversity were found in long-lived than in aged donors.

The CDR3 is 13 amino acids. Germline V gene lookup returns CDR1 SGHVS and CDR2 FQNEAQ. V gave up 7 bases and J gave up 3 bases; unmatched junction bases: 2. Regarding this clonotype: Its antigen is unidentified.

The receptor comes from a woman aged 18-29 years in good health. Source material: blood. The chain couples TRBV7-8 to TRBJ2-1; TRBD2 matches 8 bases. CDR3 in amino acids: CASTGTSYNEQFF. The CDR3 nucleotides are TGTGCCAGCACCGGGACTAGCTACAATGAGCAGTTCTTC.